The 3 T cell receptor beta chains given below trace back to one sample, sequenced in a study of Tregs in tolerant kidney transplant recipients. The protocol was immunoSEQ multiplex PCR, while the TCRdb copy is restricted to in-frame clones and leaves out a portion. Of 50,000 or so clones in the sample, about 90% were seen once. Source material: Tregs from blood. Receptor source: a human donor in good health.

This rearrangement joins TRBV6-6 to TRBJ1-5, with D hard to call. This CDR3 region has 13 residues. Germline-derived CDR1 and CDR2 are MNHNY and SVGAGI (reference sequence). The V gene lost 0 bases and the J gene lost 4 bases, with 4 bases spanning the gap. CDR3 nucleotide sequence: TGTGCCAGCAGTTACTCCCTAAATCAGCCCCAGCATTTT. Amino acids: CASSYSLNQPQHF.

J is TRBJ1-2 and V is TRBV6-6; D is undetermined. Trimming removed 6 bases from V and 3 bases from J, with 17 bases in between. CDR3 length: 15 residues. CDR1 MNHNY and CDR2 SVGAGI come from the germline V gene (reference sequence). The CDR3 sequence is CASRLSQAKHYGYTF. DNA of the CDR3: TGTGCCAGCAGACTTTCGCAGGCTAAACACTATGGCTACACCTTC.

The V gene is TRBV30, the J gene TRBJ2-7; no definite D call. V was pared by 4 bases and J by 6 bases, with 10 bases between. In germline, CDR1 is GTSNPN, CDR2 SVGIG (reference sequence). The CDR3 contains 11 residues. The CDR3 DNA is TGTGCCTGGAATAGGGTCGGCGAGCAGTACTTC. This sequence encodes CAWNRVGEQYF.